This T cell receptor beta chain is drawn from a study of shared clonotypes between healthy human individuals. Study observations and caveats: Generation probability values for non-shared clonotypes were lower than those for clonotypes shared by all four donors.

Repertoires were generated with immunoSEQ multiplex PCR, while TCRdb's copy carries only in-frame clones and drops some. The sample carries roughly 640,000 clones, less than 98% recorded once. On this clone itself: Its antigen is undetermined.

Germline V gene data show CDR1 as KGHSH and CDR2 as LQKENI. This CDR3 comprises 15 residues. J was trimmed by 5 bases and V by 5 bases; bases with no gene match: 11. The chain links TRBV18 to TRBJ2-5; 7 bases line up with TRBD1. This sequence was found in a woman aged 25 to 39 in good health. The specimen sequenced was naive CD4+ T cells sorted from blood. Subset of the sample: CD45RA+ positively selected. CDR3 sequence (DNA): TGTGCCAGCTCATCCCCACAGGGGTTGCTGGAGACCCAGTACTTC. Protein: CASSSPQGLLETQYF.